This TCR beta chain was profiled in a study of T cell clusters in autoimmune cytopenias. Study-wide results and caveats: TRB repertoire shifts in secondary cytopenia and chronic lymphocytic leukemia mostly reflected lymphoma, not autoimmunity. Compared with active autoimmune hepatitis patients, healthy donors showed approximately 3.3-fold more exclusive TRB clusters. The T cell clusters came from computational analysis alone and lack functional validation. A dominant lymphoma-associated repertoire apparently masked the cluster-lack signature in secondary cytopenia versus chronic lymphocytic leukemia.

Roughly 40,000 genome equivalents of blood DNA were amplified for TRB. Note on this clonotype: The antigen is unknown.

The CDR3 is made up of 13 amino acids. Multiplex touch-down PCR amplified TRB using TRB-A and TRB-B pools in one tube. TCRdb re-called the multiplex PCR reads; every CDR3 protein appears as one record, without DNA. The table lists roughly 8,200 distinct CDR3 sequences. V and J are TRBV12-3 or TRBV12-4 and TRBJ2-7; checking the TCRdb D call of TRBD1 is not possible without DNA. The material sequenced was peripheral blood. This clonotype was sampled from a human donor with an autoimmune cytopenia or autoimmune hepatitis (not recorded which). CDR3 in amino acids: CASSLTGGYEQYF.